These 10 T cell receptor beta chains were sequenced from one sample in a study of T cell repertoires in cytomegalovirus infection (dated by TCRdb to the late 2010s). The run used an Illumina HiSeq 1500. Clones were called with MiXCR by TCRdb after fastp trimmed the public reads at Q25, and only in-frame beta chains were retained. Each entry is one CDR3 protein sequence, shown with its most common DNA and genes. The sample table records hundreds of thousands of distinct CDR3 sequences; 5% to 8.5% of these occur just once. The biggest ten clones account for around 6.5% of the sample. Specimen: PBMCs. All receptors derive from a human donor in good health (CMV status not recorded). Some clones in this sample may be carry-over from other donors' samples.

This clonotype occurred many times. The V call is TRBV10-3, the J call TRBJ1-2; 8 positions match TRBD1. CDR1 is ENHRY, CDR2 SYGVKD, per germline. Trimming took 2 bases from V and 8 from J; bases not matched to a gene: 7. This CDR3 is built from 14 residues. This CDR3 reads CAISEGDRLGGYTF. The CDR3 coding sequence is TGTGCCATCAGTGAGGGGGACAGGCTCGGGGGCTACACCTTC.

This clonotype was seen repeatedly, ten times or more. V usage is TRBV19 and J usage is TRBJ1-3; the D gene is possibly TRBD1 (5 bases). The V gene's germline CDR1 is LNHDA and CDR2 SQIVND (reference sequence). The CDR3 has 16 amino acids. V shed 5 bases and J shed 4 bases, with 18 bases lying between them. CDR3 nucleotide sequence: TGTGCCAGTAGTGCCCCGGGGGGATCGCCAGGAAACACCATATATTTT. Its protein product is CASSAPGGSPGNTIYF. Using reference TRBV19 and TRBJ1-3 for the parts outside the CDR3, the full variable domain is DGGITQSPKYLFRKEGQNVTLSCEQNLNHDAMYWYRQDPGQGLRLIYYSQIVNDFQKGDIAEGYSVSREKKESFPLTVTSAQKNPTAFYLCASSAPGGSPGNTIYFGEGSWLTVV.

In nucleotides, the CDR3 is TGTGCCAGCAGTTATGCCGGAGTGGACGGCTACACCTTC. Translation: CASSYAGVDGYTF. This chain links TRBV6-2 or TRBV6-3 with TRBJ1-2; D uncertain. CDR1 and CDR2 (germline): MNHEY, SVGEGT. The CDR3 runs 13 residues. V shed 3 bases and J shed 8 bases, with 13 bases lying between them.

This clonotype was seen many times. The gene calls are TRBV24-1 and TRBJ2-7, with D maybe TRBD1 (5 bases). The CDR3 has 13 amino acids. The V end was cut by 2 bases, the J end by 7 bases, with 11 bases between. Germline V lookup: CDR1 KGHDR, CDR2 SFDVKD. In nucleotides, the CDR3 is TGTGCCACCAGTGATTCAACAGGCCTTGAGCAGTACTTC. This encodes CATSDSTGLEQYF.

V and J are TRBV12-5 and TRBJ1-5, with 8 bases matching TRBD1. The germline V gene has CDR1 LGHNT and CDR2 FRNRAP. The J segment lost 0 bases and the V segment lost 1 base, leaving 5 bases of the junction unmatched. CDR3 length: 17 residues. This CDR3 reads CASGLGDRLRSNQPQHF. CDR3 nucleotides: TGTGCTAGTGGTTTGGGGGACAGGCTCCGTAGCAATCAGCCCCAGCATTTT.

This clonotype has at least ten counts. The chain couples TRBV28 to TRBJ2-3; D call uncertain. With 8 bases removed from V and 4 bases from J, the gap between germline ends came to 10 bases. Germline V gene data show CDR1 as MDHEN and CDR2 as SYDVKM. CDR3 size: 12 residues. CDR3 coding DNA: TGTGCCAGCCACACGGTAGCAGATACGCAGTATTTT. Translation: CASHTVADTQYF.

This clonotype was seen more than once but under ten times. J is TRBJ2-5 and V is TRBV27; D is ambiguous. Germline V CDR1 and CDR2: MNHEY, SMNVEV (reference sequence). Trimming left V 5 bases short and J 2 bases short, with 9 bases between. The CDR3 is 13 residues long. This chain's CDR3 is CASSEDNQETQYF. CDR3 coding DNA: TGTGCCAGCAGTGAAGACAATCAAGAGACCCAGTACTTC.

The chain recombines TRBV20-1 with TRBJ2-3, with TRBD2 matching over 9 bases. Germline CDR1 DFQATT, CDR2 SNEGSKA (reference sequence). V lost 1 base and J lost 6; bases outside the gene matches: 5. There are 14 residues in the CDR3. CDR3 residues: CSARVAGGLDTQYF. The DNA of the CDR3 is TGCAGTGCTAGAGTCGCGGGGGGGCTGGATACGCAGTATTTT.

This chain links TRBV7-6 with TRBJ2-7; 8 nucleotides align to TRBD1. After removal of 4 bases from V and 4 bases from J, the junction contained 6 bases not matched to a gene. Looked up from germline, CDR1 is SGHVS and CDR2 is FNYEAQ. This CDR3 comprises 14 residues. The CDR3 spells CASSSGQGRYEQYF. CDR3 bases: TGTGCCAGCAGCTCCGGACAGGGAAGATACGAGCAGTACTTC.

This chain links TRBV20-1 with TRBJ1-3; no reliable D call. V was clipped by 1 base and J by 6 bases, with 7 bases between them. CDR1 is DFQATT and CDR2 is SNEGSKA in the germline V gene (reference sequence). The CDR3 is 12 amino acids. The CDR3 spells CSARVAVNTIYF. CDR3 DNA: TGCAGTGCTAGAGTGGCTGTAAACACCATATATTTT.